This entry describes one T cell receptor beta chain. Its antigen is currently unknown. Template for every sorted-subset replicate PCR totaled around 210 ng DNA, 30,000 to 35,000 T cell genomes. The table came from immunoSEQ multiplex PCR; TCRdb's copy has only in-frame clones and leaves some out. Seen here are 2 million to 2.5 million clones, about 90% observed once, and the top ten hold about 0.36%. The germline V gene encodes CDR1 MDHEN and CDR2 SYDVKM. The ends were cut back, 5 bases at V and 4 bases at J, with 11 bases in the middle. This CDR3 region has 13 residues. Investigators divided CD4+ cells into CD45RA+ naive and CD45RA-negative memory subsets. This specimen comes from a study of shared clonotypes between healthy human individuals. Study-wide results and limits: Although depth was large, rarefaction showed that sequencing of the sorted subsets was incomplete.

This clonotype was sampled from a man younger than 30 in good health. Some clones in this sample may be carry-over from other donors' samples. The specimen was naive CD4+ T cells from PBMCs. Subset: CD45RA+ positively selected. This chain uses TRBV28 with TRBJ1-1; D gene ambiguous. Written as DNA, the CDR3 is TGTGCCAGCAGTCTGGTGTCTGGCACTGAAGCTTTCTTT. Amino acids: CASSLVSGTEAFF.